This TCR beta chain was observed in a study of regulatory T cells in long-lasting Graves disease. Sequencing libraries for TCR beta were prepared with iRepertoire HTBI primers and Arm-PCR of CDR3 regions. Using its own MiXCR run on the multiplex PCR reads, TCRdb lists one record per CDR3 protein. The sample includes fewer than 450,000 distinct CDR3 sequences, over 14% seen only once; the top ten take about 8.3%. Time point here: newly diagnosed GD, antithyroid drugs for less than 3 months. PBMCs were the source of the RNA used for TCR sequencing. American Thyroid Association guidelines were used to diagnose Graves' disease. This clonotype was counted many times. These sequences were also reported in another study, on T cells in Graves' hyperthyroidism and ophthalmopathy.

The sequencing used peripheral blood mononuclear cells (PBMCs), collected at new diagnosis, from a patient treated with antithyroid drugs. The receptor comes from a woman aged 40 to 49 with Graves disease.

The CDR3 DNA sequence: TGTGCCAGCAGCCACACAGGCCTCGGCTATGGCTACACCTTC. Protein: CASSHTGLGYGYTF. The V call is TRBV4-2, the J call TRBJ1-2; D may be TRBD1 (5 bases). V lost 3 bases and J 4 bases, leaving 12 bases between the germline ends. Germline loops: CDR1 LGHNA, CDR2 YNFKEQ. The CDR3 runs to 14 residues.